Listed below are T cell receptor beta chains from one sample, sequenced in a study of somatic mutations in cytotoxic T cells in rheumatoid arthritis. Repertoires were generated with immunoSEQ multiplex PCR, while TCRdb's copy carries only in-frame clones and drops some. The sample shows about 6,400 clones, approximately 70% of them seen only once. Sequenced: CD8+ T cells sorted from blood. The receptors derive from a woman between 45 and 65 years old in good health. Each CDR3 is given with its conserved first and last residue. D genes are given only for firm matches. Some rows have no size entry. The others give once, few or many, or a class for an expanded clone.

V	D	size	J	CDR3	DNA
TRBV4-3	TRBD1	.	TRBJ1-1	CASSQDVPGQANTEAFF	TGCGCCAGCAGCCAAGATGTCCCCGGACAGGCAAACACTGAAGCTTTCTTT
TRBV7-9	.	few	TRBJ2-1	CASQDSSSYNEQFF	TGTGCCAGCCAGGACAGCAGCTCCTACAATGAGCAGTTCTTC
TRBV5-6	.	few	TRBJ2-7	CASSLAGEVAHEQYF	TGTGCCAGCAGCTTGGCCGGGGAAGTGGCCCACGAGCAGTACTTC
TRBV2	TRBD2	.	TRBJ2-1	CASRRGGGAYNEQFF	TGTGCCAGCAGGCGGGGCGGGGGGGCCTACAATGAGCAGTTCTTC
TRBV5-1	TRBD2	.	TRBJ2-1	CASSFTTSGVNEQFF	TGCGCCAGCAGCTTTACGACTAGCGGGGTCAATGAGCAGTTCTTC
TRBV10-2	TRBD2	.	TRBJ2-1	CASSPGGWYNEQFF	TGCGCCAGCAGCCCGGGGGGGTGGTACAATGAGCAGTTCTTC
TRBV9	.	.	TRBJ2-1	CASSVFAGQPENNEQFF	TGTGCCAGCAGCGTGTTTGCGGGACAGCCGGAGAACAATGAGCAGTTCTTC
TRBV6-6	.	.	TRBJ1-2	CAGGGTNYGYTF	TGTGCCGGCGGCGGAACGAACTATGGCTACACCTTC
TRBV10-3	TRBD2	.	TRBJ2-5	CAIRGTSGGEETQYF	TGTGCCATCAGGGGGACTAGCGGGGGGGAAGAGACCCAGTACTTC
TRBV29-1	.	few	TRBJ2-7	CSVRGGATVYEQYF	TGCAGCGTCAGAGGGGGGGCAACCGTCTACGAGCAGTACTTC
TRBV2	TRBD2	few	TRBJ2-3	CASSERVAGGTDTQYF	TGTGCCAGCAGCGAAAGGGTAGCGGGGGGGACAGATACGCAGTATTTT
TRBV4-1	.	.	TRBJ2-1	CASSQDGYGEQFF	TGCGCCAGCAGCCAAGATGGTTACGGTGAGCAGTTCTTC
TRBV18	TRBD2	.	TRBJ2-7	CASSPGRGGSYEQYF	TGTGCCAGCTCACCAGGGCGGGGGGGCTCCTACGAGCAGTACTTC
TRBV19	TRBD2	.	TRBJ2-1	CASSNPRGGQSSYNEQFF	TGTGCCAGTAGTAACCCGCGGGGGGGACAGAGCTCCTACAATGAGCAGTTCTTC
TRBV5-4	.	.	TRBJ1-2	CASRPARVDGYTF	TGTGCCAGCAGACCCGCCAGGGTGGATGGCTACACCTTC
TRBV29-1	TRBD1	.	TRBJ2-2	CSMTGAHTGELFF	TGCAGCATGACAGGGGCGCACACCGGGGAGCTGTTTTTT
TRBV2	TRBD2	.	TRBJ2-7	CATAWGLAGSYEQYF	TGTGCCACAGCGTGGGGACTAGCGGGGTCCTACGAGCAGTACTTC
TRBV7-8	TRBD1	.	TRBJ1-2	CASSLPPGQGAEGYTF	TGTGCCAGCAGCTTGCCGCCGGGACAGGGGGCAGAAGGCTACACCTTC
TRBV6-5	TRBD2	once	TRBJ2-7	CASSSREGVAYEQYF	TGTGCCAGCAGTTCTCGGGAGGGGGTCGCCTACGAGCAGTACTTC
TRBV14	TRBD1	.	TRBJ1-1	CASSQDPGTENTEAFF	TGTGCCAGCAGCCAAGATCCGGGGACAGAGAACACTGAAGCTTTCTTT
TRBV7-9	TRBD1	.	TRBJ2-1	CASSSTGVPHNEQFF	TGTGCCAGCAGCTCGACAGGGGTCCCCCACAATGAGCAGTTCTTC
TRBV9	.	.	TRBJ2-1	CASSPSSYNEQFF	TGTGCCAGCAGCCCGAGCTCCTACAATGAGCAGTTCTTC
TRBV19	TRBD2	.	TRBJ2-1	CASSIQLAGGPEQFF	TGTGCCAGTAGTATACAGCTAGCGGGGGGCCCTGAGCAGTTCTTC
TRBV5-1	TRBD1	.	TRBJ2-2	CASSTDRGLTGELFF	TGCGCCAGCAGCACGGACAGGGGGCTTACCGGGGAGCTGTTTTTT
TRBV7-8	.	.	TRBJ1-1	CASSPVGQRSAEAFF	TGTGCCAGCAGCCCTGTCGGACAGCGCAGTGCTGAAGCTTTCTTT
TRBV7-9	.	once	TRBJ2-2	CASSLAPGVTGELFF	TGTGCCAGCAGCTTAGCTCCCGGGGTCACCGGGGAGCTGTTTTTT
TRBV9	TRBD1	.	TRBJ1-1	CASSGQGDPEAFF	TGTGCCAGCAGCGGTCAGGGGGACCCTGAAGCTTTCTTT
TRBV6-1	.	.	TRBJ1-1	CASSQTDNTEAFF	TGTGCCAGCAGTCAGACTGATAACACTGAAGCTTTCTTT
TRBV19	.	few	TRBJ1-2	CASSWGRGNYGYTF	TGTGCCAGTAGTTGGGGGCGTGGGAACTATGGCTACACCTTC
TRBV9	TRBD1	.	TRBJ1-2	CASSVGTGLKGDGYTF	TGTGCCAGCAGCGTAGGGACAGGGTTGAAGGGCGATGGCTACACCTTC
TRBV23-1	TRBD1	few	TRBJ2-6	CASSQGGQGTYSGANVLTF	TGCGCCAGCAGTCAAGGAGGACAGGGGACCTACTCTGGGGCCAACGTCCTGACTTTC
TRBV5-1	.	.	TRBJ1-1	CASSLDQSNTEAFF	TGCGCCAGCAGCTTGGATCAGTCGAACACTGAAGCTTTCTTT
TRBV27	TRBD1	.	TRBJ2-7	CASSFTTGRAYEQYF	TGTGCCAGCAGTTTCACGACAGGGAGAGCCTACGAGCAGTACTTC
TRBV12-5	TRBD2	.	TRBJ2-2	CASAGAGDITGELFF	TGTGCTAGTGCTGGGGCGGGGGATATCACCGGGGAGCTGTTTTTT